These 3 T cell receptor beta chains share one sample of origin, sequenced in a study of cytomegalovirus exposure and HLA in healthy donors. With 60 Vbeta and 13 Jbeta primers, the PCR was carried out. Assay: immunoSEQ multiplex PCR; the TCRdb copy retains only in-frame clones and omits some. This table holds 120,000 or so clones, around 82% found once. Sequenced sample: PBMCs. Receptors were obtained from a woman in her forties in good health and CMV-seropositive.

The rearrangement links TRBV6-1 to TRBJ2-2; 7 bases agree with TRBD1. Germline V lookup: CDR1 MNHNS, CDR2 SASEGT. This CDR3 comprises 15 residues. V was clipped by 5 bases and J by 6 bases; unmatched bases: 9. CDR3 region: CASSPQTGVSGELFF. CDR3 DNA: TGTGCCAGCAGTCCCCAAACAGGGGTCTCCGGGGAGCTGTTTTTT.

The genes are TRBV6-1 and TRBJ1-2, with 10 bases fitting TRBD1. CDR3 length: 13 amino acids. V shed 6 bases and J 6 bases; nucleotides not matched to a gene: 4. Germline CDR1 and CDR2: MNHNS and SASEGT. The CDR3: CASRTGTGDGYTF. The CDR3 region has the DNA TGTGCCAGCAGAACTGGGACAGGGGATGGCTACACCTTC.

V gene TRBV9 combines with J gene TRBJ2-5; 8 positions match TRBD2. Germline CDR1 is SGDLS and CDR2 is YYNGEE. The CDR3 is made up of 17 amino acids. Losses at the gene ends were 4 bases for V and 5 bases for J; bases not matched to a gene: 16. The CDR3 loop reads CASSQRTSLSPWETQYF. CDR3 nucleotide sequence: TGTGCCAGCAGCCAGAGGACTAGCCTATCCCCCTGGGAGACCCAGTACTTC.